This TCR beta chain was sequenced in a study of radiotherapy plus CTLA-4 blockade in lung cancer. Study information: Objective responses emerged in about 20% of patients, and about 30% attained disease control. Overall study results and limits: TCR clones from tumors expanded in blood after radiotherapy plus ipilimumab.

Trimming cost V 6 bases and J 1 base, with 16 bases left between them. Per germline, CDR1 MNHEY and CDR2 SVGAGI. The CDR3 is 15 amino acids. The method was immunoSEQ multiplex PCR; TCRdb's version includes in-frame clones alone and lacks a portion of them. Here the sample spans roughly 98,000 clones, roughly four fifths being singletons. As to this clone: Its antigen is not known.

This TCR was sampled from a human donor with non-small cell lung cancer that progressed on radiotherapy plus ipilimumab. The V gene is TRBV6-5, the J gene TRBJ2-7, with D possibly being TRBD2 (6 bases). Sequences were derived from peripheral blood, sampled from a patient treated with radiotherapy plus ipilimumab. The CDR3 DNA is TGTGCCAGCAGACGTAGTGGGGGAGGATCCTACGAGCAGTACTTC. Its protein is CASRRSGGGSYEQYF.